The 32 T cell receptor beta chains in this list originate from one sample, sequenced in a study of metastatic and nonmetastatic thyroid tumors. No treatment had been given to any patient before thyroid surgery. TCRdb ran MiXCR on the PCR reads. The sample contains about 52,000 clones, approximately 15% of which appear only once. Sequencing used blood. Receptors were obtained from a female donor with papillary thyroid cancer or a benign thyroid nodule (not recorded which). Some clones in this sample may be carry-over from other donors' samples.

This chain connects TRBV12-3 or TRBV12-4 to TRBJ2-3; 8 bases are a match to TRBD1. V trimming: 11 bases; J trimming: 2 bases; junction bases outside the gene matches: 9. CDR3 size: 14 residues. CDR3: CAGGQDRATDTQYF. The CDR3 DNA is TGTGCCGGCGGTCAGGACAGGGCCACAGATACGCAGTATTTT.

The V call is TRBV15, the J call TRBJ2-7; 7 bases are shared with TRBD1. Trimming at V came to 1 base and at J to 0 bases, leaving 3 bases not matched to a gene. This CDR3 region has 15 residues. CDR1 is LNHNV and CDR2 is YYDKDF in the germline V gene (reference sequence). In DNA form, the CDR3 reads TGTGCCACCAGCAGAGCAAGGGACAGCTCCTACGAGCAGTACTTC. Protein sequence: CATSRARDSSYEQYF.

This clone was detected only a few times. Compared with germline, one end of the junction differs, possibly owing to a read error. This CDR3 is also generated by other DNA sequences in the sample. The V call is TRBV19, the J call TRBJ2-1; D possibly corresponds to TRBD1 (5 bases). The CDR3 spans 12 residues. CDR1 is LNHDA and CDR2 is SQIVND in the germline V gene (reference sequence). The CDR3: CASSRGYNEQFF. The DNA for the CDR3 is TGCGCCAGTAGTAGGGGCTACAATGAGCAGTTCTTC. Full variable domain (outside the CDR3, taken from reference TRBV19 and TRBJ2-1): DGGITQSPKYLFRKEGQNVTLSCEQNLNHDAMYWYRQDPGQGLRLIYYSQIVNDFQKGDIAEGYSVSREKKESFPLTVTSAQKNPTAFYLCASSRGYNEQFFGPGTRLTVL.

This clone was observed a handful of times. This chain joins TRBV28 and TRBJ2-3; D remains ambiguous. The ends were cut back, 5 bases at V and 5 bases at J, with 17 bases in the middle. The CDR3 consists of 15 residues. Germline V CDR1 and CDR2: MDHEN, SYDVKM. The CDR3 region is CASSGLDGAKDTQYF. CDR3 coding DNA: TGTGCCAGCAGTGGGCTAGACGGTGCCAAAGATACGCAGTATTTT.

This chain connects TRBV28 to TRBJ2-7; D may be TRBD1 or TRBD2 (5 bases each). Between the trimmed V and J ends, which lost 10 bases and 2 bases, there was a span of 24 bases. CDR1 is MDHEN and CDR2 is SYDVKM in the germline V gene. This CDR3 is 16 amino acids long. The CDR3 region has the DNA TGTGCCATCAGGGAGTGGGAAGGATGGCGAACCTACGAGCAGTACTTC. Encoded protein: CAIREWEGWRTYEQYF.

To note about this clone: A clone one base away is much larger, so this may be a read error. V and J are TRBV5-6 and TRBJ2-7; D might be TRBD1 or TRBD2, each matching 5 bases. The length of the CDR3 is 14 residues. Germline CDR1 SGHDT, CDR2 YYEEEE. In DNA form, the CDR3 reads TGTACCAGCAGCTTGGGGACCCGACCCAACGAGCAGTACTTC. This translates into CTSSLGTRPNEQYF.

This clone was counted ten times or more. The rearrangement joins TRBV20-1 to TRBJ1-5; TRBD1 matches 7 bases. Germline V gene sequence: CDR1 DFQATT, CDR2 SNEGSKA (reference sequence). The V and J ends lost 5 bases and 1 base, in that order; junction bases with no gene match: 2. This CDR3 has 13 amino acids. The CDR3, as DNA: TGCAGTGCTCCGACAGGGAGCAATCAGCCCCAGCATTTT. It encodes CSAPTGSNQPQHF.

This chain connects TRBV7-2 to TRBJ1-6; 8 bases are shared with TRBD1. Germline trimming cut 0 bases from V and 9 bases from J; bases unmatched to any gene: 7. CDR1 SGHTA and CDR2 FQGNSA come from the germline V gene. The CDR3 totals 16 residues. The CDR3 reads CASSLADRVEGSPLHF. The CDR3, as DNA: TGTGCCAGCAGCTTAGCGGACAGGGTCGAAGGTTCACCCCTCCACTTT.

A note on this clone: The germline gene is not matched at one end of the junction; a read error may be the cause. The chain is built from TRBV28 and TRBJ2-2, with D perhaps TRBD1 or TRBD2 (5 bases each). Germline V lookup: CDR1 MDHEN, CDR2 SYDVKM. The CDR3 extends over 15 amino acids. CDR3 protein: CASWFGGSATVELFF. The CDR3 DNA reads TGTGCCAGCTGGTTTGGGGGATCCGCAACCGTGGAGCTGTTTTTT.

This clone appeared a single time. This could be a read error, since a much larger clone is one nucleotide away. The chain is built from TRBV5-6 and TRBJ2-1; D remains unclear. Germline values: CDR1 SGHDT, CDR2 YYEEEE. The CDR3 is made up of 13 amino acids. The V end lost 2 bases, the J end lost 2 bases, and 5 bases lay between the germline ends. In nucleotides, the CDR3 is TGTGCCAGCAGCTTTGTGACCTACAATGAGCAGTTCTTC. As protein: CASSFVTYNEQFF.

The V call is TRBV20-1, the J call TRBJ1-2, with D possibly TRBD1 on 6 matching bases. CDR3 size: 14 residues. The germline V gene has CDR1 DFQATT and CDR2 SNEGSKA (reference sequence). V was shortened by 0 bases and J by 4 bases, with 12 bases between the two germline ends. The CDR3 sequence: CSAREQQGGYGYTF. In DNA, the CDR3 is TGCAGTGCTAGAGAACAACAGGGTGGCTATGGCTACACCTTC.

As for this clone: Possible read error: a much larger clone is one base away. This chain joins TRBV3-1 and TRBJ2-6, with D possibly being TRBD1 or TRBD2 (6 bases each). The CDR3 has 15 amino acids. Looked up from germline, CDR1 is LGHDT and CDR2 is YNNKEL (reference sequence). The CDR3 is CASSLGGSGSNVLTF. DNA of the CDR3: TGTGCCAGCAGCCTCGGGGGCTCTGGGTCCAACGTCCTGACTTTC. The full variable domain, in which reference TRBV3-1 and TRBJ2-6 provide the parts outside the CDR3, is DTAVSQTPKYLVTQMGNDKSIKCEQNLGHDTMYWYKQDSKKFLKIMFSYNNKELIINETVPNRFSPKSPDKAHLNLHINSLELGDSAVYFCASSLGGSGSNVLTFGAGSRLTVL.

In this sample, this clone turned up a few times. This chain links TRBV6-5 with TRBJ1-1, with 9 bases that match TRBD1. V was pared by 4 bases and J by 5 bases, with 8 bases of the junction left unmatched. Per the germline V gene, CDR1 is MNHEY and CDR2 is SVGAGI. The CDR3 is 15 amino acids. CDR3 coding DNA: TGTGCCAGCAGTTTTTGGACAGGGGCAAATACTGAAGCTTTCTTT. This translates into CASSFWTGANTEAFF.

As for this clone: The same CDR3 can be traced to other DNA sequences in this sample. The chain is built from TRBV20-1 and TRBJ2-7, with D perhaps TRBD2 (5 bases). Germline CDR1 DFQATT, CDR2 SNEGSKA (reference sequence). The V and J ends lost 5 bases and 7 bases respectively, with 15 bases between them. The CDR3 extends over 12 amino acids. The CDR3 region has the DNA TGCAGTGCTCGGGATTCAAGAACTGAGCAGTACTTC. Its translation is CSARDSRTEQYF.

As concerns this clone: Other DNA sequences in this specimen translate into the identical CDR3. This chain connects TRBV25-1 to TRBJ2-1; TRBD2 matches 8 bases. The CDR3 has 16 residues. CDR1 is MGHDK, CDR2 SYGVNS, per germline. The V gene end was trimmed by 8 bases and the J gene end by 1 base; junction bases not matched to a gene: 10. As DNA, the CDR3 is TGTGCCAGCCAACGGGAGGGCATCATATCCTACAATGAGCAGTTCTTC. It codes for CASQREGIISYNEQFF.

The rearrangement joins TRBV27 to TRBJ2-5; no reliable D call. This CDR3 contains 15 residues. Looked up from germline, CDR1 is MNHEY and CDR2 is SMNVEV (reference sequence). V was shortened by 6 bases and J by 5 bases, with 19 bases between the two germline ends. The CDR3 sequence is CASRILGGPRETQYF. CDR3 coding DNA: TGTGCCAGCAGAATCCTAGGTGGCCCGCGGGAGACCCAGTACTTC.

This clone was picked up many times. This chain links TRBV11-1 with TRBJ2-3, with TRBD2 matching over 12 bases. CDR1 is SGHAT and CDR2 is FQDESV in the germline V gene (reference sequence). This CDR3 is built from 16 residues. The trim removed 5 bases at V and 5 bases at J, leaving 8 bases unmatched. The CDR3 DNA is TGTGCCAGCAGCCCACCTAGCGGGAGGGCCGTAGATACGCAGTATTTT. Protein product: CASSPPSGRAVDTQYF. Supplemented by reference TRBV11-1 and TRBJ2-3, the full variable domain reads EAEVAQSPRYKITEKSQAVAFWCDPISGHATLYWYRQILGQGPELLVQFQDESVVDDSQLPKDRFSAERLKGVDSTLKIQPAELGDSAMYLCASSPPSGRAVDTQYFGPGTRLTVL.

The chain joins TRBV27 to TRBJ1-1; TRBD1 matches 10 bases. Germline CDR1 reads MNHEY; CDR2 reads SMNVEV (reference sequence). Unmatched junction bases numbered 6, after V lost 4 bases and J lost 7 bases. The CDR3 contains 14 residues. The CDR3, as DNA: TGTGCCAGCAGTTCCGCAGACAGGGGGCATGAAGCTTTCTTT. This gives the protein CASSSADRGHEAFF.

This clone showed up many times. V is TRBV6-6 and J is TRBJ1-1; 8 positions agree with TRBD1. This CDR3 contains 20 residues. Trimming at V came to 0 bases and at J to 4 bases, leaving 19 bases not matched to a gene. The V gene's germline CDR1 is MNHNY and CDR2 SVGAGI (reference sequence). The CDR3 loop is CASSYSTLWKGQAKSTEAFF. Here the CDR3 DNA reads TGTGCCAGCAGTTACTCGACTCTTTGGAAGGGACAGGCCAAGAGCACTGAAGCTTTCTTT.

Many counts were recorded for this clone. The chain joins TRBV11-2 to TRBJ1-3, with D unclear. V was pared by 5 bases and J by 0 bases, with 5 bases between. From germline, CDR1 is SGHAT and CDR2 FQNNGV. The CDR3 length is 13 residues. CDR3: CASSLSSGNTIYF. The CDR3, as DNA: TGTGCCAGCAGCCTGAGCTCTGGAAACACCATATATTTT.

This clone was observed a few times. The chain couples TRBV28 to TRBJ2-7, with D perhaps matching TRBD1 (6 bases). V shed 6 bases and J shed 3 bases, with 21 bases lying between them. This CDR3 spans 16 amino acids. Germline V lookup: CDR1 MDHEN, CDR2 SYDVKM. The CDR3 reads CASRSFVTGISYEQYF. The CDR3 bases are TGTGCCAGCAGATCCTTTGTGACAGGTATTAGCTACGAGCAGTACTTC. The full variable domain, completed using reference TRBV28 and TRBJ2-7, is DVKVTQSSRYLVKRTGEKVFLECVQDMDHENMFWYRQDPGLGLRLIYFSYDVKMKEKGDIPEGYSVSREKKERFSLILESASTNQTSMYLCASRSFVTGISYEQYFGPGTRLTVT.

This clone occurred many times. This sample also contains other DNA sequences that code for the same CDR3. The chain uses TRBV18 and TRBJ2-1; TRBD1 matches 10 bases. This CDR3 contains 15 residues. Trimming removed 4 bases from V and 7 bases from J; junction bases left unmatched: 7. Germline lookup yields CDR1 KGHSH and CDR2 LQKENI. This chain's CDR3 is CASSLRQGARNEQFF. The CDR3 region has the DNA TGTGCCAGCTCACTTCGACAGGGGGCGAGGAATGAGCAGTTCTTC.

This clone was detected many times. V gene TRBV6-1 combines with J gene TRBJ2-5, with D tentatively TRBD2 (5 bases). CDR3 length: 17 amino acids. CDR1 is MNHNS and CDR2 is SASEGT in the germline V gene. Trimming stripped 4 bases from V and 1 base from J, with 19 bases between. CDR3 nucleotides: TGTGCCAGCAGTGTAAGCATCGAAGGGCTAGCCCAAGAGACCCAGTACTTC. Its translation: CASSVSIEGLAQETQYF.

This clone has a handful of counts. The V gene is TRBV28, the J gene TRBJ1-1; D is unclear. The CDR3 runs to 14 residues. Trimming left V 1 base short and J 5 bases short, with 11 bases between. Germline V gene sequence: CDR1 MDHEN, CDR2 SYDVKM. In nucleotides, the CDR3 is TGTGCCAGCAGTTTATCAGGTTACGGTACTGAAGCTTTCTTT. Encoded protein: CASSLSGYGTEAFF.

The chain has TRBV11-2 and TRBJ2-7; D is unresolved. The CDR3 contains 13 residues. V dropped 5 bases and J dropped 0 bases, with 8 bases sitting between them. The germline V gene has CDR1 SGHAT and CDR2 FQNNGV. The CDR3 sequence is CASSVRTSYEQYF. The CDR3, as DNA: TGTGCCAGCAGCGTAAGGACCTCCTACGAGCAGTACTTC.

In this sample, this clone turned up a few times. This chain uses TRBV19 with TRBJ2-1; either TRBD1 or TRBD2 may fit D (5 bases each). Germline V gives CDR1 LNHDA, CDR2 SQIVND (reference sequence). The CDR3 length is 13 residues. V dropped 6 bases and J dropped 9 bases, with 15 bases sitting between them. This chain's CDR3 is CASSTGPAAEQFF. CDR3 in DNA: TGTGCCAGTAGCACGGGGCCCGCGGCTGAGCAGTTCTTC.

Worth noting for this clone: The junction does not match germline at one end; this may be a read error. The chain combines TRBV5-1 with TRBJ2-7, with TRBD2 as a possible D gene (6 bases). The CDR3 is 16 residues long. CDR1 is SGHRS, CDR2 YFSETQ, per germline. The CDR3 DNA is TGCGCCAGCAGTTTGGGGAGGATAATGAGCTCCTACGAGCAGTACTTC. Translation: CASSLGRIMSSYEQYF. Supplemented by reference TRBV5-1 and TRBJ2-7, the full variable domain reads KAGVTQTPRYLIKTRGQQVTLSCSPISGHRSVSWYQQTPGQGLQFLFEYFSETQRNKGNFPGRFSGRQFSNSRSEMNVSTLELGDSALYLCASSLGRIMSSYEQYFGPGTRLTVT.

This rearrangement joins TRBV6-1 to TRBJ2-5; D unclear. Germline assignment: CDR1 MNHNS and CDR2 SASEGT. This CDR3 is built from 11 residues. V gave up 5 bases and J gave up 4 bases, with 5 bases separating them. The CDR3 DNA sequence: TGTGCCAGCAGTACGGGAGAGACCCAGTACTTC. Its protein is CASSTGETQYF.

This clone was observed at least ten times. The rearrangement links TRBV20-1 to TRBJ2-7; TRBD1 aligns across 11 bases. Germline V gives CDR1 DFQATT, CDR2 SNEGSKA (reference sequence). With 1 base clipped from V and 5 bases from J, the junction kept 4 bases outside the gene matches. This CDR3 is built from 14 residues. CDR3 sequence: CSARVRTGGNEQYF. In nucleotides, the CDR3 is TGCAGTGCTAGAGTAAGGACAGGGGGCAACGAGCAGTACTTC.

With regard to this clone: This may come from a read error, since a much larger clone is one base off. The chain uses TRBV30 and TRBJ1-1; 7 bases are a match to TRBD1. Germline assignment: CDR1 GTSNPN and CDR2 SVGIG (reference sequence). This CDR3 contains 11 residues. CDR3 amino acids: CVWSGGTEAFF. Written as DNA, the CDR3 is TGTGTCTGGTCAGGGGGGACTGAAGCTTTCTTT.

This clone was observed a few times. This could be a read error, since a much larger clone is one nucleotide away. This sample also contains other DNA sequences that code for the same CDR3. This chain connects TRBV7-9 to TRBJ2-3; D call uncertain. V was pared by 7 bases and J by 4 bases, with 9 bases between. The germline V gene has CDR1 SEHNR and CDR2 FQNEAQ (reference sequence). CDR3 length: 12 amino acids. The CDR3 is CASTQGPDTQYF. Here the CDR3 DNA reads TGTGCCAGCACTCAAGGACCAGATACGCAGTATTTT.

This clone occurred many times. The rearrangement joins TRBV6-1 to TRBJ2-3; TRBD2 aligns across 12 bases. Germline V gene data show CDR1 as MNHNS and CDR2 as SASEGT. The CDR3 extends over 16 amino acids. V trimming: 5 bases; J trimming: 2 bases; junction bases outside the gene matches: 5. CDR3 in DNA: TGTGCCAGCAGTACGGGGACTAGCGGGTCCACAGATACGCAGTATTTT. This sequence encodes CASSTGTSGSTDTQYF.